These T cell receptor beta chains were read from a single sample in a study of blood T cell repertoires in COVID-19. Here immunoSEQ multiplex PCR was the method, and the copy in TCRdb shows in-frame clones only, minus some. The sample includes more than 300,000 clones, roughly 90% seen only once; the top ten take around 3.9%. The sample taken for sequencing was PBMCs or T cells enriched from blood (not recorded which). These receptors originate from a woman aged 25-40 years who had been exposed to COVID-19. Both conserved end residues are part of each CDR3. D genes are given only for firm matches. Size is omitted from some rows. Given values are once, few, many or a class for expanded clones.

j_call | clone_size | v_call | d_call | cdr3_aa | cdr3_nt
TRBJ1-1 | - | TRBV18 | TRBD1 | CASSPQRGHMNTEAFF | TGTGCCAGCTCACCTCAAAGGGGGCACATGAACACTGAAGCTTTCTTT
TRBJ1-2 | - | TRBV4-2 | - | CASSQRAGGFDYGYTF | TGTGCCAGCAGCCAACGAGCTGGGGGCTTTGACTATGGCTACACCTTC
TRBJ1-2 | - | TRBV7-9 | TRBD1 | CASSLTGVTYDGYTF | TGTGCCAGCAGCTTAACAGGGGTCACCTACGATGGCTACACCTTC
TRBJ1-2 | - | TRBV9 | TRBD1 | CASSPPGRGYGYTF | TGTGCCAGCAGCCCCCCCGGCAGGGGGTATGGCTACACCTTC
TRBJ2-1 | - | TRBV4-2 | TRBD2 | CASSQTGTSSSFLDEQFF | TGTGCCAGCAGCCAAACCGGGACTAGCTCCTCATTTTTGGATGAGCAGTTCTTC
TRBJ2-7 | - | TRBV12-3/TRBV12-4 | TRBD1 | CASSLPGGQGDF | TGTGCCAGCAGTTTGCCGGGGGGACAGGGGGACTTC
TRBJ1-5 | - | TRBV6-5 | - | CASSTPGGNQPQHF | TGTGCCAGCAGCACACCGGGAGGAAACCAGCCCCAGCATTTT
TRBJ2-5 | - | TRBV5-1 | TRBD1 | CASSLAGTGEETQYF | TGCGCCAGCAGCTTGGCCGGGACAGGGGAAGAGACCCAGTACTTC
TRBJ1-6 | - | TRBV27 | - | CASSETDSLYNSPLHF | TGTGCCAGCAGCGAAACGGACAGTCTTTATAATTCACCCCTCCACTTT
TRBJ1-3 | - | TRBV29-1 | TRBD1 | CSVGDSLSGNTIYF | TGCAGCGTGGGGGACAGCCTCTCTGGAAACACCATATATTTT
TRBJ1-4 | - | TRBV5-1 | TRBD1 | CASSLEGTGGYEKLFF | TGCGCCAGCAGCTTGGAAGGGACAGGGGGATATGAAAAACTGTTTTTT
TRBJ2-1 | - | TRBV5-4 | - | CASSPAGYEQFF | TGTGCCAGCAGTCCCGCGGGTTATGAGCAGTTCTTC
TRBJ1-6 | - | TRBV12-3/TRBV12-4 | TRBD1 | CASSRQGAMTLHF | TGTGCCAGCAGCAGACAGGGTGCTATGACCCTCCACTTT
TRBJ2-5 | - | TRBV18 | - | CASSPPAETQYF | TGTGCCAGCTCACCACCGGCAGAGACCCAGTACTTC
TRBJ2-1 | once | TRBV11-2 | - | CASSQERTSGEQFF | TGTGCCAGCAGCCAGGAGCGGACCTCAGGTGAGCAGTTCTTC
TRBJ1-2 | - | TRBV20-1 | - | CSASSGRGYTF | TGCAGTGCTAGTAGCGGTCGTGGCTACACCTTC
TRBJ1-2 | - | TRBV3-1/TRBV3-2 | - | CASSPAPGQANYGYTF | TGTGCCAGCAGCCCGGCGCCGGGACAAGCTAACTATGGCTACACCTTC
TRBJ1-1 | once | TRBV3-1/TRBV3-2 | - | CASSSEGGDTEAFF | TGTGCCAGCAGCTCAGAAGGGGGGGACACTGAAGCTTTCTTT
TRBJ2-5 | - | TRBV4-2 | - | CASSLGTPKDQETQYF | TGTGCCAGCAGCCTAGGGACACCCAAAGACCAAGAGACCCAGTACTTC
TRBJ2-3 | - | TRBV4-2 | TRBD2 | CASSQGTSRSDTQYF | TGTGCCAGCAGCCAAGGGACTAGCAGGTCAGATACGCAGTATTTT
TRBJ2-3 | - | TRBV19 | - | CAQPIFPYELTYSKDTQYF | TGTGCCCAACCCATATTCCCCTACGAGCTAACTTATAGCAAAGATACGCAGTATTTT
TRBJ2-7 | - | TRBV24-1 | - | CATSDSAQTGTYEQYF | TGTGCCACCAGTGATTCCGCCCAGACAGGAACCTACGAGCAGTACTTC
TRBJ1-2 | - | TRBV2 | - | CASTRQLLYGYTF | TGTGCCAGCACTCGACAGCTCCTTTATGGCTACACCTTC
TRBJ1-6 | - | TRBV4-1 | - | CASSYEQGFGSPLHF | TGCGCCAGCAGCTATGAACAGGGTTTTGGGTCACCCCTCCACTTT
TRBJ1-2 | - | TRBV7-9 | TRBD1 | CASSLGGTGYGYTF | TGTGCCAGCAGCTTAGGGGGGACAGGCTATGGCTACACCTTC
TRBJ1-5 | - | TRBV6-1 | - | CASSEAGALGAQPQHF | TGTGCCAGCAGTGAAGCGGGGGCCCTCGGGGCTCAGCCCCAGCATTTT
TRBJ1-1 | - | TRBV30 | - | CAWGRGANTEAFF | TGTGCCTGGGGGCGGGGGGCTAACACTGAAGCTTTCTTT
TRBJ2-1 | - | TRBV11-3 | TRBD2 | CASSFWELGLAGEGNEQFF | TGTGCCAGCAGCTTTTGGGAGTTAGGACTAGCGGGGGAGGGCAATGAGCAGTTCTTC
TRBJ1-3 | - | TRBV5-4 | - | CASSIGPGGNTIYF | TGTGCCAGCAGCATAGGTCCGGGGGGAAACACCATATATTTT
TRBJ2-5 | - | TRBV4-3 | - | CASSQDGGHSSETQYF | TGCGCCAGCAGCCAAGATGGTGGGCATTCATCGGAGACCCAGTACTTC
TRBJ1-1 | once | TRBV7-8 | - | CASMRGRASTEAFF | TGTGCCAGCATGCGGGGCAGGGCCAGCACTGAAGCTTTCTTT
TRBJ1-3 | - | TRBV18 | - | CASSPTSDYSGNTIYF | TGTGCCAGCTCACCGACATCGGACTACTCTGGAAACACCATATATTTT
TRBJ1-1 | - | TRBV16 | - | CASSPGGGARTEAFF | TGTGCCAGCAGCCCGGGAGGGGGGGCGAGGACTGAAGCTTTCTTT